Given below is one T cell receptor beta chain in context. Using immunoSEQ multiplex PCR, the repertoire was profiled, and TCRdb retains in-frame clones only, with some absent. The table lists around 170,000 clones, 70% to 90% of them singletons. These data originate in a study of control samples from healthy donors and cancer patients. V dropped 0 bases and J dropped 5 bases, with 10 bases sitting between them. The CDR3 has 14 amino acids. Germline CDR1 and CDR2: MGHRA and YSYEKL. The V gene is TRBV4-1, the J gene TRBJ1-1; the D gene is possibly TRBD1 (5 bases). Sequencing was done on a sample of blood. This clonotype originated in a woman in her twenties or thirties in good health. The CDR3 region is CASSQDARGTEAFF. The CDR3 nucleotides read TGCGCCAGCAGCCAAGATGCCCGGGGGACTGAAGCTTTCTTT.